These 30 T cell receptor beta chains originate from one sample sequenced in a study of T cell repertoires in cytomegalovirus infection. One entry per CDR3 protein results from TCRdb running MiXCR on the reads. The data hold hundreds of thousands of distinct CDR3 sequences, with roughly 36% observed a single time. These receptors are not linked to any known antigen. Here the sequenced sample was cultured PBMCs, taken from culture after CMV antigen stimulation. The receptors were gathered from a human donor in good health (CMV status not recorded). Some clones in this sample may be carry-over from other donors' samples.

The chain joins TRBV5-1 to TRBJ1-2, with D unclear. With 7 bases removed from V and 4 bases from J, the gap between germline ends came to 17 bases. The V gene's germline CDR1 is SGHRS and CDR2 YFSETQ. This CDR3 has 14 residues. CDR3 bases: TGCGCCAGCGCCGAATCGTATGTGGGCTATGGCTACACCTTC. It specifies CASAESYVGYGYTF.

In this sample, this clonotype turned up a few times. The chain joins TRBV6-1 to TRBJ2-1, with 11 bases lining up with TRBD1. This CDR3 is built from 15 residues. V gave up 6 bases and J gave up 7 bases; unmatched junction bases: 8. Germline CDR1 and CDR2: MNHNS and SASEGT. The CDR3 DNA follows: TGTGCCAGCAGACCCGGGACAGGGGGAATTAATGAGCAGTTCTTC. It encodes CASRPGTGGINEQFF.

This CDR3 reads CSARDPSGGGEQYF. The CDR3 nucleotides read TGCAGTGCTAGAGACCCTTCAGGGGGCGGCGAGCAGTACTTC. V is TRBV20-1 and J is TRBJ2-7; 8 nucleotides align to TRBD1. The CDR3 loop spans 14 amino acids. Germline V gene sequence: CDR1 DFQATT, CDR2 SNEGSKA (reference sequence). J gave up 6 bases and V 0 bases, and 7 bases lay outside the gene matches.

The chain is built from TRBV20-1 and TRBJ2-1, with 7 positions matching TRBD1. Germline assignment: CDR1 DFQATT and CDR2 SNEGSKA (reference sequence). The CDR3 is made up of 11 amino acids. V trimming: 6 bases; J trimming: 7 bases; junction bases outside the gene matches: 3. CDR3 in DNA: TGCAGTGCCGCACAGGGGAATGAGCAGTTCTTC. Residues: CSAAQGNEQFF.

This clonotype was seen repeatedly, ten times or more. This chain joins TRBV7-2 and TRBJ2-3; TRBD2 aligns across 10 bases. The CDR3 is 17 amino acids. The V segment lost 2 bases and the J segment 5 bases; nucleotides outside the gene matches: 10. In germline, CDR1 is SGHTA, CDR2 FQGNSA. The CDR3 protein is CASSLTSGGAGGDTQYF. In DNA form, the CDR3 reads TGTGCCAGCAGCTTAACCAGCGGGGGGGCAGGAGGAGATACGCAGTATTTT.

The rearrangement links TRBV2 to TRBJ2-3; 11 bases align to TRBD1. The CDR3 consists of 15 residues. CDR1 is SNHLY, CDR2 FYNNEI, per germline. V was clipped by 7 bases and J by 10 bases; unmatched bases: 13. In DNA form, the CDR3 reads TGTGCCAGCACCTCCGGGACAGGGGGACGGGGTTCGCAGTATTTT. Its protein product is CASTSGTGGRGSQYF.

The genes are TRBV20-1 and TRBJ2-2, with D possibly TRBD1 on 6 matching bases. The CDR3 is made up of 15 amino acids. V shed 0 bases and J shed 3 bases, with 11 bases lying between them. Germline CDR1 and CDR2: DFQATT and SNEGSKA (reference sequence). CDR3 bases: TGCAGTGCTAGAGAAGGGGGACGGTACACCGGGGAGCTGTTTTTT. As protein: CSAREGGRYTGELFF.

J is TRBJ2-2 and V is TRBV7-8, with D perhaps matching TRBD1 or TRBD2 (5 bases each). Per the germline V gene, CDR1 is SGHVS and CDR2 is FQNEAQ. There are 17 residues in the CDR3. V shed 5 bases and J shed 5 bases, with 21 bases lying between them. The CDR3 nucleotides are TGTGCCAGCAGCGCCCCCGGGGCCCAACCAATTACCGGGGAGCTGTTTTTT. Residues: CASSAPGAQPITGELFF.

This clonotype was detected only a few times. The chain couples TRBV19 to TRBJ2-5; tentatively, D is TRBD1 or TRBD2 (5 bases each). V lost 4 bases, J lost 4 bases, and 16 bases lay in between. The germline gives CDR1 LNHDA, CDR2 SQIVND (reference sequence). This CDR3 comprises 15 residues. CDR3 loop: CASSTRSGPGETQYF. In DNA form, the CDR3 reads TGTGCCAGTAGTACACGTTCGGGGCCAGGAGAGACCCAGTACTTC.

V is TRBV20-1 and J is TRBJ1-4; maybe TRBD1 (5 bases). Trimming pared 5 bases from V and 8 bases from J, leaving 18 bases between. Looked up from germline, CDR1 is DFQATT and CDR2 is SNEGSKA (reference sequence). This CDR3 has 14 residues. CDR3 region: CSAQAGVGPEKLFF. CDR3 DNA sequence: TGCAGTGCTCAGGCGGGGGTGGGCCCCGAAAAACTGTTTTTT.

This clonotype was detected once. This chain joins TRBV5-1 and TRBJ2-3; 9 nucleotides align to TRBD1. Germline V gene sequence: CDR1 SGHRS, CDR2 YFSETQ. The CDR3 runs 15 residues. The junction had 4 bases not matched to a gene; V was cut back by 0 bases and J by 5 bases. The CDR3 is CASSLGSGQGDTQYF. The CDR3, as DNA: TGCGCCAGCAGCTTGGGATCGGGACAGGGAGATACGCAGTATTTT.

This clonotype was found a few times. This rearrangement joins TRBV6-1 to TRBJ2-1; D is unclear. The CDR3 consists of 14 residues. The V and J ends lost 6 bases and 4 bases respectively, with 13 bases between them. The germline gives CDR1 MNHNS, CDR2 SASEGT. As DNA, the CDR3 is TGTGCCAGCAGGGCTCCACCCCTGTACAATGAGCAGTTCTTC. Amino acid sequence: CASRAPPLYNEQFF.

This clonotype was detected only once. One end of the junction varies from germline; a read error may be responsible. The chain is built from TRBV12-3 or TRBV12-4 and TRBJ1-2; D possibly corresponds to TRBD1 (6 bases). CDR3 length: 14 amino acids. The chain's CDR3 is CVSSYGGPVYGYTF. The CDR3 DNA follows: TGTGTCAGCAGTTATGGGGGGCCGGTCTATGGCTACACCTTC.

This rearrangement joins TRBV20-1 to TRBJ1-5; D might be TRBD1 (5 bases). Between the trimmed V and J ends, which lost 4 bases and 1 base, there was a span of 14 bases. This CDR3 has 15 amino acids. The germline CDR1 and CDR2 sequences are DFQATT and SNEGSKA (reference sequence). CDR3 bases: TGCAGTGCTACTCGACAGTTTGGAAGCAATCAGCCCCAGCATTTT. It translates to CSATRQFGSNQPQHF.

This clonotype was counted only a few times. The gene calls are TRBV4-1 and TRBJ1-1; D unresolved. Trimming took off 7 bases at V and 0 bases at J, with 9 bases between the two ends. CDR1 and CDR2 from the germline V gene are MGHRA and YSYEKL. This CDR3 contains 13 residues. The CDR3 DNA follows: TGCGCCAGCACAATGGGGATGAACACTGAAGCTTTCTTT. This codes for CASTMGMNTEAFF.

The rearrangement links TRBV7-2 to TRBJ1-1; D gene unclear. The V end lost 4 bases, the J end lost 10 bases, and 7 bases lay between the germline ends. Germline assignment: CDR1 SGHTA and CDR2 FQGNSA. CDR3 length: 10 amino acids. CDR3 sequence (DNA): TGTGCCAGCAGCTACCCCTCAGCTTTCTTT. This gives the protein CASSYPSAFF.

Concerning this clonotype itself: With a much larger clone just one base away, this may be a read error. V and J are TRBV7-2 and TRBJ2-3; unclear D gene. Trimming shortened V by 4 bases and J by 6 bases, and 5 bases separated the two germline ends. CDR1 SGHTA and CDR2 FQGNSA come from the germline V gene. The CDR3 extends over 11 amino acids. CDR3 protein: CASSSYDTQYF. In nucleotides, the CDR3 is TGTGCCAGCAGCTCCTACGATACGCAGTATTTT.

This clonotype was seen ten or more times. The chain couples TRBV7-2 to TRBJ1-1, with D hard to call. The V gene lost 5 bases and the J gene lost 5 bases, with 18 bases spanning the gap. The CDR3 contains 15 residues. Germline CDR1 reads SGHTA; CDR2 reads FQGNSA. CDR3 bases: TGTGCCAGCAGCCCAATCCTGGGTACCTCGACTGAAGCTTTCTTT. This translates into CASSPILGTSTEAFF.

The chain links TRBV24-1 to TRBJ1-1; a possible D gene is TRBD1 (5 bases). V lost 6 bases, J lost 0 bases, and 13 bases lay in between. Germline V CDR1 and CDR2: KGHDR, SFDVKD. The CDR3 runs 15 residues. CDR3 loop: CATSYPGQLNTEAFF. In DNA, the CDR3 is TGTGCCACCAGTTACCCGGGGCAGTTGAACACTGAAGCTTTCTTT.

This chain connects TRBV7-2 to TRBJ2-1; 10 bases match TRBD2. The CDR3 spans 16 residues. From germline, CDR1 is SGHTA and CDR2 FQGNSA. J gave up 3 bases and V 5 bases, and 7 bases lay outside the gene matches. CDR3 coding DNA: TGTGCCAGCAGCCCCACTAGCGGGGCGGGCTACAATGAGCAGTTCTTC. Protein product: CASSPTSGAGYNEQFF.

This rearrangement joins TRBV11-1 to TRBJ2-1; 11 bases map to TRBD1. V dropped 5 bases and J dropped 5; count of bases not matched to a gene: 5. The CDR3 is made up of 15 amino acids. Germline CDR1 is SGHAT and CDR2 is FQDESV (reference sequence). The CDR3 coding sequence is TGTGCCAGCAGCCGGAGGGACAGGGGGGACAATGAGCAGTTCTTC. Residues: CASSRRDRGDNEQFF.

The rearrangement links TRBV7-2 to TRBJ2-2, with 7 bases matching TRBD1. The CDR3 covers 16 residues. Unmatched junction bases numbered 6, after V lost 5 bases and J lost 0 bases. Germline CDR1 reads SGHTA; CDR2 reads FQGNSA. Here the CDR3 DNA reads TGTGCCAGCAGCCGAGGGGGCGCTGCGAACACCGGGGAGCTGTTTTTT. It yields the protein CASSRGGAANTGELFF.

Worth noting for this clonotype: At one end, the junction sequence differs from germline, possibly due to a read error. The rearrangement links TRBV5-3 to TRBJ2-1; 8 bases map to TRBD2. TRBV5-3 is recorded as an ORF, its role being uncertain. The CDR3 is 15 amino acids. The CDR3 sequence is CASSFWGSGRGEQFF. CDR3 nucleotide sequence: TGTGCCAGCAGCTTCTGGGGGTCCGGGAGGGGGGAGCAGTTCTTC.

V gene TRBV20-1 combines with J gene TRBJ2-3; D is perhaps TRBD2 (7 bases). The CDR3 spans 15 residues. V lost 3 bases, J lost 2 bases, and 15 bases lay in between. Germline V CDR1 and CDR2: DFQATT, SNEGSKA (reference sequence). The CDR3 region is CSARGWGGPTDTQYF. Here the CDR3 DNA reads TGCAGTGCTAGGGGGTGGGGGGGGCCCACAGATACGCAGTATTTT.

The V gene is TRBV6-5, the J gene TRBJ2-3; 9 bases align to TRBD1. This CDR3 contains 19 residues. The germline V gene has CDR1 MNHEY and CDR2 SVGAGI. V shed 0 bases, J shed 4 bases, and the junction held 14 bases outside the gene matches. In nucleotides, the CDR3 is TGTGCCAGCAGTTACTCGAGGGGGCGCGGGGGACAGGGACCAGATACGCAGTATTTT. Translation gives CASSYSRGRGGQGPDTQYF.

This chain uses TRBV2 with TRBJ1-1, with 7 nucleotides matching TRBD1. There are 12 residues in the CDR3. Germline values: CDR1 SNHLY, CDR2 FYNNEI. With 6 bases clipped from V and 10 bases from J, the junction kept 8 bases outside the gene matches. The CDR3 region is CASRDRPGVAFF. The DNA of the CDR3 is TGTGCCAGCAGGGACAGGCCGGGGGTAGCTTTCTTT.

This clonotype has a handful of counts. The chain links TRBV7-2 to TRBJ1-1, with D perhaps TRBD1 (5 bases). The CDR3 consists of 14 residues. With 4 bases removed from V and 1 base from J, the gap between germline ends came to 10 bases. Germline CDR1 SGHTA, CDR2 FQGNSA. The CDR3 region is CASSYTGQNTEAFF. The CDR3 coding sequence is TGTGCCAGCAGCTATACCGGACAGAACACTGAAGCTTTCTTT.

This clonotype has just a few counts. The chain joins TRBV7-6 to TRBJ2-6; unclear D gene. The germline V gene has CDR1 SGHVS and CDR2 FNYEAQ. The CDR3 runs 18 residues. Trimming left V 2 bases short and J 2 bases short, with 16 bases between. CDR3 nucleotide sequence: TGTGCCAGCAGCTTATGGGCCACCCCGGGCGCTGGGGCCAACGTCCTGACTTTC. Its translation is CASSLWATPGAGANVLTF.

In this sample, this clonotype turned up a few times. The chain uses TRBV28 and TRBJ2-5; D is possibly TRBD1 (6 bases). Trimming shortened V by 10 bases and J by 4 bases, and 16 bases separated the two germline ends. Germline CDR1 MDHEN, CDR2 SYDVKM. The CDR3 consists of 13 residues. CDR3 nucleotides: TGTGCCACCGACATGCAGGGGTCAGAGACCCAGTACTTC. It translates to CATDMQGSETQYF.

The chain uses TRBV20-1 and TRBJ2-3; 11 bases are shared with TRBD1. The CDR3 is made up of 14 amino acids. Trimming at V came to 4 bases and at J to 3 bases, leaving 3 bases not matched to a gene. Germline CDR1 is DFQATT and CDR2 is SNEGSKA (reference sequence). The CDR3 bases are TGCAGTGCTAAAGGGACAGGGGGAACAGATACGCAGTATTTT. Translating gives CSAKGTGGTDTQYF.